These 13 T cell receptor beta chains came from one sample sequenced in a study of T cells in Graves' hyperthyroidism and ophthalmopathy. RNA transcripts served as the template for amplifying TCR beta CDR3 regions. The HTBI primer set served for first-round RT-PCR of the TCR CDR3. Each CDR3 protein gets one entry after TCRdb re-called the multiplex PCR reads with MiXCR. The sample holds just under 750,000 distinct CDR3 sequences, approximately 36% seen once. The specimen was blood. The receptors shown here come from a woman aged 40 to 55 with Graves' hyperthyroidism.

In its sample, this clonotype was seen a few times. Here the CDR3 DNA reads TGCAGCGTTGGGGGAAGGGACGGACAAGAGACCCAGTACTTC. It yields the protein CSVGGRDGQETQYF. This chain links TRBV29-1 with TRBJ2-5; D is perhaps TRBD1 or TRBD2 (5 bases each). The CDR3 is 14 residues long. Germline values: CDR1 SQVTM, CDR2 ANQGSEA. Trimming shortened V by 4 bases and J by 2 bases, and 14 bases separated the two germline ends.

This clonotype was detected ten times or more. The chain joins TRBV10-2 to TRBJ2-5; 7 nucleotides align to TRBD2. The germline V gene has CDR1 WSHSY and CDR2 SAAADI. Losses at the gene ends were 3 bases for V and 6 bases for J; bases not matched to a gene: 13. The CDR3 runs to 16 residues. CDR3: CASSDRAGRPVKTQYF. The CDR3 bases are TGCGCCAGCAGTGACCGAGCGGGGAGACCGGTAAAGACCCAGTACTTC.

This chain connects TRBV10-3 to TRBJ2-7; D might be TRBD1 (5 bases). Trimming removed 4 bases from V and 7 bases from J, with 8 bases in between. Germline V gives CDR1 ENHRY, CDR2 SYGVKD. The CDR3 spans 11 residues. CDR3 protein: CAISVQGEQYF. The CDR3 DNA follows: TGTGCCATCAGTGTGCAGGGTGAGCAGTACTTC.

Concerning this clonotype itself: The junction and the germline gene differ at one end; a read error may be behind it. For the CDR3, the DNA is TGCGCCAGCAGCCAAGACGATGGACAGGGCCGACAGCATTTT. It codes for CASSQDDGQGRQHF. This chain joins TRBV7-6 and TRBJ1-5; TRBD1 matches 8 bases. CDR3 length: 14 residues. Germline CDR1 SGHVS, CDR2 FNYEAQ.

This clonotype came up a few times. The chain has TRBV29-1 and TRBJ2-6; D gene unclear. The CDR3 extends over 15 amino acids. The V end lost 4 bases, the J end lost 0 bases, and 10 bases lay between the germline ends. Germline V gene lookup returns CDR1 SQVTM and CDR2 ANQGSEA. The CDR3 sequence is CSVATVLSGANVLTF. In DNA, the CDR3 is TGCAGCGTTGCAACGGTTCTCTCTGGGGCCAACGTCCTGACTTTC.

This clonotype has only a few counts. The chain joins TRBV7-2 to TRBJ2-5; 9 bases are shared with TRBD2. Germline trimming cut 3 bases from V and 5 bases from J; bases unmatched to any gene: 10. CDR3 length: 16 residues. Looked up from germline, CDR1 is SGHTA and CDR2 is FQGNSA. In nucleotides, the CDR3 is TGTGCCAGCAGCTTGGGAGCGGGGGGACCCCCGGAGACCCAGTACTTC. Residues: CASSLGAGGPPETQYF.

V is TRBV7-2 and J is TRBJ2-7; no clear D gene. The germline CDR1 and CDR2 sequences are SGHTA and FQGNSA. The CDR3 spans 12 residues. Trimming shortened V by 6 bases and J by 5 bases, and 11 bases separated the two germline ends. The CDR3 nucleotides read TGTGCCAGCAGGTCCCGTGGGCACGAGCAGTACTTC. Translated: CASRSRGHEQYF.

The V call is TRBV19, the J call TRBJ1-5, with 7 positions matching TRBD1. Germline-derived CDR1 and CDR2 are LNHDA and SQIVND (reference sequence). There are 16 residues in the CDR3. After removal of 2 bases from V and 0 bases from J, the junction contained 4 bases not matched to a gene. CDR3 in DNA: TGTGCCAGTAGTATATGGGACAGCCATAGCAATCAGCCCCAGCATTTT. Translation: CASSIWDSHSNQPQHF.

The chain combines TRBV20-1 with TRBJ1-5; no definite D call. Germline values: CDR1 DFQATT, CDR2 SNEGSKA (reference sequence). V shed 0 bases and J shed 0 bases, with 30 bases lying between them. The CDR3 is 22 residues long. The DNA for the CDR3 is TGCAGTGCTAGAGATAGGAATAGTTGGGCCCTTCGGCGAGGATATAGCAATCAGCCCCAGCATTTT. Translation gives CSARDRNSWALRRGYSNQPQHF.

This clonotype was observed a few times. V and J are TRBV24-1 and TRBJ2-5; D uncertain. V lost 11 bases and J 0 bases, leaving 18 bases between the germline ends. The CDR3 length is 15 residues. In germline, CDR1 is KGHDR, CDR2 SFDVKD. CDR3 nucleotide sequence: TGTGCCAGCCTCGTCCCCCTGACGTACCAAGAGACCCAGTACTTC. Translating it yields CASLVPLTYQETQYF.

The chain combines TRBV6-5 with TRBJ1-5; D gene unclear. The CDR3 has 13 residues. The germline gives CDR1 MNHEY, CDR2 SVGAGI. Trimming cost V 5 bases and J 7 bases, with 12 bases left between them. CDR3 DNA sequence: TGTGCCAGCAGTACTCAAGAGATGCAGCCCCAGCATTTT. Translated: CASSTQEMQPQHF.

The chain uses TRBV7-2 and TRBJ1-6; D is undetermined. The CDR3 is made up of 13 amino acids. The germline V gene has CDR1 SGHTA and CDR2 FQGNSA. Trimming left V 3 bases short and J 15 bases short, with 15 bases between. The DNA for the CDR3 is TGTGCCAGCAGCTTTGTTCCTGTGGAGAACCTCCACTTT. Translated: CASSFVPVENLHF.

V usage is TRBV29-1 and J usage is TRBJ1-4; 10 nucleotides agree with TRBD1. Germline CDR1 is SQVTM and CDR2 is ANQGSEA. The CDR3 length is 17 residues. Trimming took 7 bases from V and 0 from J; bases not matched to a gene: 11. CDR3 protein: CSAHSGTGVATNEKLFF. Here the CDR3 DNA reads TGCAGCGCCCATTCCGGGACAGGGGTTGCAACTAATGAAAAACTGTTTTTT.